What follows are 22 T cell receptor beta chains derived from one specimen sequenced in a study of shared clonotypes between healthy human individuals. Sequencing used immunoSEQ multiplex PCR; TCRdb keeps in-frame clones, though not all of them. The sample gives around 940,000 clones, 76% of which show up once; about 1.5% is in the top ten. Input material: memory CD4+ T cells sorted from blood. Subset: CD45RA-negative fraction. These receptors were collected from a man aged 18 to 29 in good health.

J is TRBJ2-1 and V is TRBV6-5; D uncertain. V dropped 6 bases and J dropped 6 bases, with 6 bases sitting between them. The CDR3 extends over 11 amino acids. Per germline, CDR1 MNHEY and CDR2 SVGAGI. The CDR3 nucleotides read TGTGCCAGCAGGAACTTCAATGAGCAGTTCTTC. Its protein product is CASRNFNEQFF.

The V and J genes are TRBV30 and TRBJ1-2; the match to TRBD1 covers 7 bases. The CDR3 sequence is 14 residues long. Germline-derived CDR1 and CDR2 are GTSNPN and SVGIG (reference sequence). Trimming cost V 3 bases and J 2 bases; bases outside gene matches: 6. The CDR3: CAWRNRGANYGYTF. CDR3 DNA: TGTGCCTGGAGGAACAGGGGAGCGAACTATGGCTACACCTTC. Together with reference TRBV30 and TRBJ1-2, the CDR3 gives the full variable domain: SQTIHQWPATLVQPVGSPLSLECTVEGTSNPNLYWYRQAAGRGLQLLFYSVGIGQISSEVPQNLSASRPQDRQFILSSKKLLLSDSGFYLCAWRNRGANYGYTFGSGTRLTVV.

This sequence joins TRBV7-9 and TRBJ2-1; 12 bases fit TRBD2. The germline V gene has CDR1 SEHNR and CDR2 FQNEAQ (reference sequence). Trimming removed 5 bases from V and 7 bases from J; junction bases left unmatched: 6. The CDR3 has 15 residues. The CDR3 loop is CASSPSSGGANEQFF. The CDR3 coding sequence is TGTGCCAGCAGCCCGTCTAGCGGGGGGGCAAATGAGCAGTTCTTC.

This chain joins TRBV18 and TRBJ1-1; D is undetermined. Per the germline V gene, CDR1 is KGHSH and CDR2 is LQKENI. There are 14 residues in the CDR3. The germline V and J ends were trimmed by 3 bases and 1 base, with 9 bases remaining between them. CDR3 DNA sequence: TGTGCCAGCTCACCCCAGGAAGGGAACACTGAAGCTTTCTTT. Residues: CASSPQEGNTEAFF.

The rearrangement uses TRBV5-4 and TRBJ1-1; D might be TRBD1 (5 bases). The germline V gene encodes CDR1 SGHNT and CDR2 YYREEE (reference sequence). The CDR3 is 14 residues long. Trimming stripped 4 bases from V and 0 bases from J, with 10 bases between. The CDR3 sequence is CASSVDNMNTEAFF. DNA of the CDR3: TGTGCCAGCAGCGTGGACAATATGAACACTGAAGCTTTCTTT. Combining the CDR3 with reference TRBV5-4 and TRBJ1-1 gives the whole variable domain ETGVTQSPTHLIKTRGQQVTLRCSSQSGHNTVSWYQQALGQGPQFIFQYYREEENGRGNFPPRFSGLQFPNYSSELNVNALELDDSALYLCASSVDNMNTEAFFGQGTRLTVV.

This chain connects TRBV10-3 to TRBJ2-3; TRBD2 agrees at 8 bases. CDR1 is ENHRY and CDR2 is SYGVKD in the germline V gene. The CDR3 loop spans 14 amino acids. Losses at the gene ends were 3 bases for V and 3 bases for J; bases not matched to a gene: 2. CDR3 nucleotide sequence: TGTGCCATCAGTGATCGCGGGGGGACAGATACGCAGTATTTT. Translated: CAISDRGGTDTQYF.

The rearrangement links TRBV2 to TRBJ2-5; 11 bases are shared with TRBD1. The V gene end was trimmed by 5 bases and the J gene end by 5 bases; junction bases not matched to a gene: 7. CDR1 and CDR2 from the germline V gene are SNHLY and FYNNEI. CDR3 length: 15 amino acids. CDR3 region: CASSSRTGGPETQYF. CDR3 sequence (DNA): TGTGCCAGCAGTTCAAGGACAGGGGGCCCGGAGACCCAGTACTTC.

This clone was observed a handful of times. Because the CDR3's place on the DNA is in doubt, the DNA is left out and the CDR3 is given as listed by TCRdb. This chain uses TRBV5-1 with TRBJ2-1; the D segment call TRBD2 is taken from the table without a DNA check. The CDR3 has 12 amino acids, counting both end residues. The germline V gene has CDR1 SGHRS and CDR2 YFSETQ. The CDR3 sequence: CASSSDFREQFF.

This clone has only a few counts. J is TRBJ1-3 and V is TRBV15; 7 bases are a match to TRBD1. There are 17 residues in the CDR3. J lost 4 bases, V lost 5 bases, and 14 bases had no gene match. Germline assignment: CDR1 LNHNV and CDR2 YYDKDF (reference sequence). CDR3 in amino acids: CATSALGQLGSGNTIYF. The CDR3 DNA reads as TGTGCCACCAGCGCCCTGGGACAGCTCGGTTCGGGAAACACCATATATTTT.

The CDR3 region has the DNA TGCGCCAGCAGCCAGGGGACAGGGGCGTTGAACACCGGGGAGCTGTTTTTT. Translated, it gives CASSQGTGALNTGELFF. The chain couples TRBV4-3 to TRBJ2-2, with TRBD1 matching 10 bases. The trim removed 3 bases at V and 1 base at J, leaving 5 bases unmatched. This CDR3 contains 17 residues. The V gene's germline CDR1 is LGHNA and CDR2 YSLEER.

The genes are TRBV10-3 and TRBJ2-7; D unresolved. This CDR3 region has 17 residues. V lost 4 bases to trimming and J lost 6 bases, with 25 bases between them. From germline, CDR1 is ENHRY and CDR2 SYGVKD. CDR3 region: CAISGTATDLFRAEQYF. The CDR3 bases are TGTGCCATCAGTGGAACTGCGACCGACTTATTCCGGGCCGAGCAGTACTTC.

J is TRBJ2-1 and V is TRBV6-1; 9 bases fit TRBD2. CDR1 is MNHNS and CDR2 is SASEGT in the germline V gene. The CDR3 consists of 14 residues. The junction had 6 bases not matched to a gene; V was cut back by 6 bases and J by 6 bases. The CDR3 spells CASSALRGGNEQFF. The CDR3 nucleotides are TGTGCCAGCAGCGCTCTGCGGGGGGGCAATGAGCAGTTCTTC.

The chain combines TRBV11-2 with TRBJ2-2; TRBD2 agrees at 9 bases. The trim removed 3 bases at V and 0 bases at J, leaving 5 bases unmatched. Per the germline V gene, CDR1 is SGHAT and CDR2 is FQNNGV. This CDR3 region has 17 residues. CDR3 region: CASSLGSGGPNTGELFF. CDR3 bases: TGTGCCAGCAGCTTGGGTAGCGGGGGTCCGAACACCGGGGAGCTGTTTTTT.

The chain employs TRBV4-2 and TRBJ2-1; 12 positions match TRBD2. The J segment lost 7 bases and the V segment lost 0 bases, leaving 7 bases of the junction unmatched. There are 17 residues in the CDR3. The germline gives CDR1 LGHNA, CDR2 YNFKEQ. CDR3 loop: CASSQESSGGAFNEQFF. The CDR3 region has the DNA TGTGCCAGCAGCCAAGAATCTAGCGGGGGGGCCTTTAATGAGCAGTTCTTC.

This clone appeared a few times. The chain uses TRBV27 and TRBJ2-1; D perhaps matches TRBD2 (6 bases). V gave up 8 bases and J gave up 2 bases, with 13 bases separating them. The CDR3 is made up of 14 amino acids. From germline, CDR1 is MNHEY and CDR2 SMNVEV (reference sequence). In DNA, the CDR3 is TGTGCCAGCGTCCCGGGAGCACCCTACAATGAGCAGTTCTTC. Its translation: CASVPGAPYNEQFF.

The CDR3 loop is CASSSGAGIANSGANVLTF. Written as DNA, the CDR3 is TGCGCCAGCAGCTCAGGGGCGGGGATCGCCAACTCTGGGGCCAACGTCCTGACTTTC. The chain combines TRBV5-1 with TRBJ2-6; D may be TRBD1 or TRBD2 (6 bases each). Trimming shortened V by 3 bases and J by 0 bases, and 19 bases separated the two germline ends. The CDR3 spans 19 residues. Germline V gene lookup returns CDR1 SGHRS and CDR2 YFSETQ.

J is TRBJ1-4 and V is TRBV7-8; no clear D. The CDR3 runs 13 residues. Per germline, CDR1 SGHVS and CDR2 FQNEAQ. Trimming removed 3 bases at V and 7 bases at J, with 9 bases between. CDR3 loop: CASSLAVAEKLFF. The CDR3, as DNA: TGTGCCAGCAGCTTGGCAGTCGCTGAAAAACTGTTTTTT. Combining the CDR3 with reference TRBV7-8 and TRBJ1-4 gives the whole variable domain GAGVSQSPRYKVAKRGQDVALRCDPISGHVSLFWYQQALGQGPEFLTYFQNEAQLDKSGLPSDRFFAERPEGSVSTLKIQRTQQEDSAVYLCASSLAVAEKLFFGSGTQLSVL.

V gene TRBV2 combines with J gene TRBJ1-5, with no clear D. Trimming removed 8 bases at V and 3 bases at J, with 11 bases between. The CDR3 length is 13 residues. CDR1 is SNHLY, CDR2 FYNNEI, per germline. The CDR3 region is CASFSEPNQPQHF. The CDR3 nucleotides are TGTGCCAGCTTTTCGGAACCCAATCAGCCCCAGCATTTT.

This chain joins TRBV7-2 and TRBJ2-7, with 9 bases identical to TRBD1. This CDR3 has 15 amino acids. Germline loops: CDR1 SGHTA, CDR2 FQGNSA. With V trimmed by 3 bases and J by 4 bases, 7 bases remained unmatched. The CDR3 protein is CASSLGQGILYEQYF. CDR3 bases: TGTGCCAGCAGCTTGGGACAGGGAATCCTATACGAGCAGTACTTC.

Notes on this clone: A far more abundant clone sits one base away, making this likely a read error. The rearrangement uses TRBV5-1 and TRBJ2-5, with D possibly TRBD1 on 5 matching bases. This CDR3 is built from 14 residues. V shed 0 bases and J shed 9 bases, with 15 bases lying between them. The germline V gene has CDR1 SGHRS and CDR2 YFSETQ. CDR3 nucleotide sequence: TGCGCCAGCAGCTTGGCCAGGGAAGGCGAGGCCCAGTACTTC. Protein: CASSLAREGEAQYF.

This clone came up many times. This rearrangement joins TRBV7-9 to TRBJ1-2, with 7 positions matching TRBD1. The CDR3 length is 12 residues. CDR1 is SEHNR, CDR2 FQNEAQ, per germline (reference sequence). V dropped 5 bases and J dropped 8; count of bases not matched to a gene: 5. CDR3 in DNA: TGTGCCAGCAGCCAGGGGGAGAGGGGCTACACCTTC. Translation gives CASSQGERGYTF.

A few counts support this clone. This chain joins TRBV15 and TRBJ1-4; D gene unclear. Between the trimmed V and J ends, which lost 0 bases and 4 bases, there was a span of 9 bases. This CDR3 spans 15 amino acids. Germline V gene data show CDR1 as LNHNV and CDR2 as YYDKDF (reference sequence). CDR3 protein: CATSRDRRGNEKLFF. The CDR3 DNA sequence: TGTGCCACCAGCAGAGATAGAAGAGGTAATGAAAAACTGTTTTTT.